This T cell receptor (beta chain) was profiled in a study of T cell responses to AZD1222 COVID-19 vaccine. Study-wide findings and caveats: Vaccine-related CD4 TCRs covered spike, predominating at 160-218 and 743-854.

On this clone: What it binds is unknown.

V gave up 4 bases and J gave up 0 bases, with 10 bases separating them. The length of the CDR3 is 14 residues. Looked up from germline, CDR1 is SGHRS and CDR2 is YFSETQ. Profiled with immunoSEQ multiplex PCR; TCRdb holds only in-frame clones, not every one. The listing contains around 150,000 clones. The TCR comes from an adult in good health. The sequencing input was peripheral blood. The chain couples TRBV5-1 to TRBJ1-1; D not resolved. The CDR3 sequence is CASSQYKVNTEAFF. CDR3 DNA sequence: TGCGCCAGCAGCCAGTACAAGGTGAACACTGAAGCTTTCTTT.